This entry lists 18 T cell receptor beta chains sequenced from one sample in a study of shared clonotypes between healthy human individuals. Produced via immunoSEQ multiplex PCR; TCRdb's table is partial and in-frame only. The sample yields roughly 2,500,000 clones, approximately 93% seen once. Sequencing was performed on naive CD4+ T cells from PBMCs. Subset: CD45RA+ positively selected. These receptor sequences come from a man between 18 and 29 years old in good health. Some clones in this sample may be carry-over from other donors' samples.

In its sample, this clone was seen once. J is TRBJ1-1 and V is TRBV9; D ambiguous. Germline V CDR1 and CDR2: SGDLS, YYNGEE. The CDR3 consists of 15 residues. Trimming left V 2 bases short and J 1 base short, with 12 bases between. DNA for the CDR3: TGTGCCAGCAGCGTCTCTGGGCCCCCGAACACTGAAGCTTTCTTT. Translation gives CASSVSGPPNTEAFF.

The chain is built from TRBV7-9 and TRBJ2-1; 9 nucleotides align to TRBD2. V gave up 5 bases and J gave up 1 base; unmatched junction bases: 6. This CDR3 has 16 residues. Germline CDR1 reads SEHNR; CDR2 reads FQNEAQ (reference sequence). CDR3 loop: CASSRIAGESYNEQFF. The CDR3 DNA reads as TGTGCCAGCAGCCGGATAGCGGGGGAGTCCTACAATGAGCAGTTCTTC.

The chain uses TRBV2 and TRBJ1-2, with D unclear. V was cut by 6 bases and J by 3 bases, with 11 bases left in between. Germline CDR1 and CDR2: SNHLY and FYNNEI. This CDR3 is built from 13 residues. CDR3 residues: CASRGIGDYGYTF. The DNA for the CDR3 is TGTGCCAGCAGGGGGATCGGGGACTATGGCTACACCTTC. The whole variable domain, remainder taken from reference TRBV2 and TRBJ1-2, is EPEVTQTPSHQVTQMGQEVILRCVPISNHLYFYWYRQILGQKVEFLVSFYNNEISEKSEIFDDQFSVERPDGSNFTLKIRSTKLEDSAMYFCASRGIGDYGYTFGSGTRLTVV.

V is TRBV5-1 and J is TRBJ2-7, with D possibly TRBD1 on 6 matching bases. Trimming pared 4 bases from V and 2 bases from J, leaving 16 bases between. Germline V CDR1 and CDR2: SGHRS, YFSETQ. The CDR3 runs 15 residues. CDR3 in DNA: TGCGCCAGCAGCCGCAACAACAGGGTGCCCTACGAGCAGTACTTC. Translation gives CASSRNNRVPYEQYF. Full variable domain (missing parts from reference TRBV5-1 and TRBJ2-7): KAGVTQTPRYLIKTRGQQVTLSCSPISGHRSVSWYQQTPGQGLQFLFEYFSETQRNKGNFPGRFSGRQFSNSRSEMNVSTLELGDSALYLCASSRNNRVPYEQYFGPGTRLTVT.

The rearrangement uses TRBV27 and TRBJ1-2; tentative D call: TRBD1 (5 bases). V was pared by 4 bases and J by 8 bases, with 14 bases between. This CDR3 has 13 residues. Germline loops: CDR1 MNHEY, CDR2 SMNVEV (reference sequence). The CDR3 is CASSSRGYGGYTF. CDR3 nucleotide sequence: TGTGCCAGCAGTTCCCGGGGGTACGGGGGCTACACCTTC.

The chain couples TRBV5-6 to TRBJ2-1; 8 positions match TRBD2. CDR1 and CDR2 (germline): SGHDT, YYEEEE. The V gene end was trimmed by 0 bases and the J gene end by 3 bases; junction bases not matched to a gene: 2. The CDR3 extends over 15 amino acids. The CDR3 coding sequence is TGTGCCAGCAGCTTGGGGGGGACTAGCTACAATGAGCAGTTCTTC. Encoded protein: CASSLGGTSYNEQFF.

The J gene is TRBJ2-3, the V gene TRBV6-4, with TRBD2 matching 8 bases. V was clipped by 8 bases and J by 6 bases; unmatched bases: 16. Per germline, CDR1 MRHNA and CDR2 SNTAGT. The CDR3 has 16 residues. As DNA, the CDR3 is TGTGCCAGCTTTCCCCAGCGCGGGAGGCTCATGGATACGCAGTATTTT. Amino acids: CASFPQRGRLMDTQYF.

This clone was recorded once. This rearrangement joins TRBV20-1 to TRBJ1-1; no reliable D call. CDR1 is DFQATT, CDR2 SNEGSKA, per germline (reference sequence). Trimming left V 3 bases short and J 8 bases short, with 10 bases between. The CDR3 has 11 residues. The CDR3 DNA is TGCAGTGCTAGCGCCGGACTAGAAGCTTTCTTT. Protein sequence: CSASAGLEAFF.

The rearrangement joins TRBV10-2 to TRBJ2-7; D is undetermined. Trimming removed 1 base from V and 4 bases from J, with 5 bases in between. Germline-derived CDR1 and CDR2 are WSHSY and SAAADI. The CDR3 totals 12 residues. Written as DNA, the CDR3 is TGCGCCAGCAGTGAGTACGGTTACGAGCAGTACTTC. Protein: CASSEYGYEQYF.

The chain links TRBV2 to TRBJ1-4; D is possibly TRBD1 (5 bases). V was pared by 6 bases and J by 10 bases, with 15 bases between. The CDR3 sequence is 13 residues long. The germline gives CDR1 SNHLY, CDR2 FYNNEI. The CDR3 here is CASSVSDGAKLFF. The CDR3 DNA reads TGTGCCAGCAGCGTATCCGACGGGGCAAAACTGTTTTTT.

The chain employs TRBV19 and TRBJ2-5; D not resolved. Germline-derived CDR1 and CDR2 are LNHDA and SQIVND (reference sequence). V gave up 3 bases and J gave up 5 bases, with 13 bases separating them. This CDR3 region has 14 residues. CDR3 sequence (DNA): TGTGCCAGTAGTATCATGTCCCTTGGGGAGACCCAGTACTTC. Its translation: CASSIMSLGETQYF.

Concerning this clone itself: Its ends do not fully match the called genes, so a read error is possible. The chain is built from TRBV10-3 and TRBJ2-7, with TRBD2 matching over 10 bases. Germline-derived CDR1 and CDR2 are ENHRY and SYGVKD. The CDR3 is made up of 14 amino acids. CDR3 nucleotides: TGTGCCATCTGTGAGCGGGAGGGTTCCTACGAGCAGTACTTC. Protein: CAICEREGSYEQYF.

The chain carries TRBV5-1 and TRBJ2-3; D is uncertain. CDR1 and CDR2 from the germline V gene are SGHRS and YFSETQ. V lost 4 bases and J lost 4, with 10 bases in between. CDR3 length: 13 residues. As DNA, the CDR3 is TGCGCCAGCAGCCCCGAGTGGTCAGATACGCAGTATTTT. This gives the protein CASSPEWSDTQYF.

With respect to this clone: In the same sample, other DNA sequences code for this CDR3. This rearrangement joins TRBV5-1 to TRBJ2-1; 8 bases are a match to TRBD1. The germline gives CDR1 SGHRS, CDR2 YFSETQ. There are 14 residues in the CDR3. V shed 0 bases, J shed 4 bases, and the junction held 0 bases outside the gene matches. Written as DNA, the CDR3 is TGCGCCAGCAGCTTGGGGACAGGGTACAATGAGCAGTTCTTC. This encodes CASSLGTGYNEQFF.

On this clone itself: In the same sample, other DNA sequences code for this CDR3. The chain carries TRBV18 and TRBJ2-2; D gene unclear. Per germline, CDR1 KGHSH and CDR2 LQKENI. The V gene lost 3 bases and the J gene lost 1 base, with 6 bases spanning the gap. CDR3 length: 14 residues. The CDR3 is CASSPVRNTGELFF. The CDR3 region has the DNA TGTGCCAGCTCACCGGTACGGAACACCGGGGAGCTGTTTTTT. The full variable domain, with the rest looked up from reference TRBV18 and TRBJ2-2, is NAGVMQNPRHLVRRRGQEARLRCSPMKGHSHVYWYRQLPEEGLKFMVYLQKENIIDESGMPKERFSAEFPKEGPSILRIQQVVRGDSAAYFCASSPVRNTGELFFGEGSRLTVL.

In its sample, this clone was seen once. J is TRBJ2-3 and V is TRBV5-1; a weak D match, TRBD2 (6 bases). The CDR3 covers 15 residues. CDR1 and CDR2 (germline): SGHRS, YFSETQ. V was trimmed by 1 base and J by 3 bases, leaving 12 bases between them. Written as DNA, the CDR3 is TGCGCCAGCAGCTTGATCGGGAGTCGAACAGATACGCAGTATTTT. Translated: CASSLIGSRTDTQYF.

This rearrangement joins TRBV5-1 to TRBJ1-2; TRBD1 is a possible D gene (5 bases). Germline values: CDR1 SGHRS, CDR2 YFSETQ. The CDR3 extends over 11 amino acids. With 4 bases removed from V and 8 bases from J, the gap between germline ends came to 9 bases. The CDR3 loop reads CASSGTGGYTF. In nucleotides, the CDR3 is TGCGCCAGCAGCGGGACGGGCGGCTACACCTTC.

Regarding this clone: This sample includes further DNA sequences coding for the same CDR3. This chain uses TRBV6-5 with TRBJ1-1, with TRBD1 matching over 7 bases. Germline V gene lookup returns CDR1 MNHEY and CDR2 SVGAGI. V lost 5 bases and J lost 2; bases outside the gene matches: 2. CDR3 length equals 13 residues. As DNA, the CDR3 is TGTGCCAGCAGTCGACAGGGAAACACTGAAGCTTTCTTT. Translated, it gives CASSRQGNTEAFF.